The 26 T cell receptor beta chains below all came from one sample that was sequenced in a study of cytomegalovirus exposure and HLA in healthy donors. TCRdb's table, derived via immunoSEQ multiplex PCR, lists solely in-frame clones and lacks some. The sample shows 250,000 or so clones, roughly 87% of them seen only once. Sample: PBMCs. These receptors came from a man aged 18 to 30 in good health and CMV-seropositive.

The chain employs TRBV28 and TRBJ2-7, with 11 positions matching TRBD2. The germline CDR1 and CDR2 sequences are MDHEN and SYDVKM. This CDR3 region has 15 residues. V lost 6 bases, J lost 4 bases, and 8 bases stayed unmatched. CDR3 nucleotides: TGTGCCAGCAGACGTTCTAGCGGGAGGTTTTACGAGCAGTACTTC. This translates into CASRRSSGRFYEQYF.

The J gene is TRBJ2-3, the V gene TRBV2; D perhaps matches TRBD2 (6 bases). The CDR3 sequence is 14 residues long. Germline CDR1 and CDR2: SNHLY and FYNNEI. The V end lost 6 bases, the J end lost 5 bases, and 15 bases lay between the germline ends. CDR3 coding DNA: TGTGCCAGCAGCGGGAGTATTATGTTAGATACGCAGTATTTT. Its protein product is CASSGSIMLDTQYF.

The chain combines TRBV7-8 with TRBJ2-1; D is uncertain. This CDR3 comprises 13 residues. Germline V CDR1 and CDR2: SGHVS, FQNEAQ. V lost 4 bases to trimming and J lost 9 bases, with 13 bases between them. In DNA, the CDR3 is TGTGCCAGCAGCTACGGCGTCGGCAGTGAGCAGTTCTTC. It translates to CASSYGVGSEQFF.

The rearrangement links TRBV28 to TRBJ1-2; TRBD1 might be the D (5 bases). V was cut by 6 bases and J by 5 bases, with 13 bases left in between. CDR1 is MDHEN and CDR2 is SYDVKM in the germline V gene. This CDR3 contains 13 residues. The CDR3 coding sequence is TGTGCCAGCAGCGGGACCGTGCTATATGGCTACACCTTC. It yields the protein CASSGTVLYGYTF.

This chain uses TRBV11-3 with TRBJ2-7, with 8 nucleotides matching TRBD1. Germline V lookup: CDR1 SGHNT, CDR2 YENEEA. V gave up 5 bases and J gave up 0 bases; unmatched junction bases: 12. This CDR3 has 17 amino acids. The CDR3: CASSPQGWDRSSYEQYF. DNA of the CDR3: TGTGCCAGCAGCCCTCAAGGTTGGGACAGGAGCTCCTACGAGCAGTACTTC.

The chain links TRBV9 to TRBJ1-3, with 9 bases matching TRBD1. CDR3 length equals 15 residues. Trimming took 1 base from V and 6 from J; bases not matched to a gene: 5. From germline, CDR1 is SGDLS and CDR2 YYNGEE. CDR3 residues: CASSVSGTGPNTIYF. CDR3 DNA sequence: TGTGCCAGCAGCGTATCCGGGACAGGGCCAAACACCATATATTTT.

The gene calls are TRBV7-8 and TRBJ2-7; the match to TRBD2 covers 8 bases. CDR1 and CDR2 from the germline V gene are SGHVS and FQNEAQ. This CDR3 region has 15 residues. Unmatched junction bases numbered 19, after V lost 5 bases and J lost 13 bases. The CDR3 coding sequence is TGTGCCAGCAGCCTCGGGGGGGGACGGGTAGGCGGGAGTTACTTC. Protein product: CASSLGGGRVGGSYF.

This clone was observed a few times. The chain joins TRBV5-1 to TRBJ1-2; 8 bases map to TRBD1. The V segment lost 4 bases and the J segment 1 base; nucleotides outside the gene matches: 9. This CDR3 comprises 16 residues. Germline values: CDR1 SGHRS, CDR2 YFSETQ. CDR3 loop: CASSPGTGLINYGYTF. The CDR3, as DNA: TGCGCCAGCAGCCCGGGGACAGGCTTAATTAACTATGGCTACACCTTC.

This clone occurred a few times. The CDR3 spells CASTPRSRGTEAFF. CDR3 bases: TGTGCCAGCACCCCGAGGTCCAGGGGTACTGAAGCTTTCTTT. The V and J genes are TRBV2 and TRBJ1-1, with TRBD1 as a possible D gene (6 bases). The germline gives CDR1 SNHLY, CDR2 FYNNEI. V lost 7 bases and J 5 bases, leaving 17 bases between the germline ends. The CDR3 covers 14 residues.

The rearrangement uses TRBV11-1 and TRBJ2-1; 8 nucleotides align to TRBD1. The CDR3 extends over 15 amino acids. The V gene's germline CDR1 is SGHAT and CDR2 FQDESV (reference sequence). V was pared by 4 bases and J by 6 bases, with 8 bases of the junction left unmatched. The CDR3 DNA follows: TGTGCCAGCAGCTCCTCTAGGACAGGGCGCAATGAGCAGTTCTTC. Amino acids: CASSSSRTGRNEQFF.

The CDR3 loop reads CASSLGGRPTDTQYF. DNA for the CDR3: TGTGCCAGCAGCTTAGGCGGGAGGCCCACAGATACGCAGTATTTT. J is TRBJ2-3 and V is TRBV11-3; the match to TRBD2 covers 8 bases. Germline assignment: CDR1 SGHNT and CDR2 YENEEA. There are 15 residues in the CDR3. With 1 base clipped from V and 2 bases from J, the junction kept 2 bases outside the gene matches.

The chain uses TRBV5-6 and TRBJ2-2, with 9 bases that match TRBD1. The CDR3 is 15 amino acids. The ends lost 3 bases at V and 1 base at J; junction bases unmatched: 1. Per the germline V gene, CDR1 is SGHDT and CDR2 is YYEEEE. The CDR3 DNA follows: TGTGCCAGCAGCTGGGGACAGGGGAACACCGGGGAGCTGTTTTTT. It codes for CASSWGQGNTGELFF.

The chain has TRBV6-5 and TRBJ2-2; D may match TRBD1 or TRBD2 (5 bases each). Germline V lookup: CDR1 MNHEY, CDR2 SVGAGI. CDR3 size: 14 residues. V gave up 0 bases and J gave up 6 bases, with 8 bases separating them. The CDR3 here is CASSYSEGSGELFF. CDR3 DNA: TGTGCCAGCAGTTACTCCGAGGGGTCCGGGGAGCTGTTTTTT.

This chain connects TRBV5-1 to TRBJ2-5; D unresolved. This CDR3 is 13 amino acids long. Looked up from germline, CDR1 is SGHRS and CDR2 is YFSETQ. The V end was cut by 7 bases, the J end by 7 bases, with 17 bases between. CDR3 bases: TGCGCCAGCTCCGGGCCCACCATCCGGACCCAGTACTTC. This encodes CASSGPTIRTQYF.

The chain employs TRBV29-1 and TRBJ1-2; perhaps TRBD1 as D (6 bases). This CDR3 has 13 amino acids. V lost 3 bases to trimming and J lost 4 bases, with 12 bases between them. Germline lookup yields CDR1 SQVTM and CDR2 ANQGSEA. The CDR3 sequence: CSVDGDRFYGYTF. CDR3 nucleotide sequence: TGCAGCGTTGATGGAGACAGGTTCTATGGCTACACCTTC. Together with reference TRBV29-1 and TRBJ1-2, the CDR3 gives the full variable domain: SAVISQKPSRDICQRGTSLTIQCQVDSQVTMMFWYRQQPGQSLTLIATANQGSEATYESGFVIDKFPISRPNLTFSTLTVSNMSPEDSSIYLCSVDGDRFYGYTFGSGTRLTVV.

This rearrangement joins TRBV9 to TRBJ2-1, with TRBD2 identical over 8 bases. This CDR3 region has 16 residues. V trimming: 0 bases; J trimming: 8 bases; junction bases outside the gene matches: 10. CDR1 and CDR2 (germline): SGDLS, YYNGEE. CDR3 residues: CASSVGPSGPPHEQFF. CDR3 DNA sequence: TGTGCCAGCAGCGTAGGACCTAGCGGGCCCCCCCATGAGCAGTTCTTC. Full variable domain (rest looked up from reference TRBV9 and TRBJ2-1): DSGVTQTPKHLITATGQRVTLRCSPRSGDLSVYWYQQSLDQGLQFLIQYYNGEERAKGNILERFSAQQFPDLHSELNLSSLELGDSALYFCASSVGPSGPPHEQFFGPGTRLTVL.

The rearrangement links TRBV6-6 to TRBJ1-1, with D tentatively TRBD1 (5 bases). The CDR3 is 15 amino acids. Per germline, CDR1 MNHNY and CDR2 SVGAGI (reference sequence). Trimming took 2 bases from V and 3 from J, leaving 13 bases between them. The CDR3 sequence: CASSYPGGYYTEAFF. CDR3 sequence (DNA): TGTGCCAGCAGTTACCCCGGGGGGTATTACACTGAAGCTTTCTTT.

This clone appeared once. This sequence joins TRBV27 and TRBJ2-7; 8 bases fit TRBD1. The CDR3 is made up of 15 amino acids. After removal of 3 bases from V and 0 bases from J, the junction contained 4 bases not matched to a gene. Germline assignment: CDR1 MNHEY and CDR2 SMNVEV (reference sequence). The CDR3 region has the DNA TGTGCCAGCAGTTTCAGGGGGCCTAGCTCCTACGAGCAGTACTTC. Amino acid sequence: CASSFRGPSSYEQYF.

This sequence joins TRBV6-1 and TRBJ2-5; TRBD1 agrees at 9 bases. The germline CDR1 and CDR2 sequences are MNHNS and SASEGT. V lost 3 bases and J lost 5; bases outside the gene matches: 7. The CDR3 extends over 15 amino acids. CDR3 sequence reads: CASSEGGTGMETQYF. CDR3 coding DNA: TGTGCCAGCAGTGAGGGGGGGACAGGGATGGAGACCCAGTACTTC.

V is TRBV6-1 and J is TRBJ2-1, with D uncertain. Per the germline V gene, CDR1 is MNHNS and CDR2 is SASEGT. The CDR3 is made up of 13 amino acids. V dropped 7 bases and J dropped 4 bases, with 11 bases sitting between them. The CDR3 loop is CASITPEYNEQFF. CDR3 bases: TGTGCCAGCATAACTCCAGAATACAATGAGCAGTTCTTC.

The rearrangement links TRBV27 to TRBJ2-3; 9 nucleotides agree with TRBD1. The trim removed 0 bases at V and 5 bases at J, leaving 9 bases unmatched. The CDR3 length is 17 residues. Germline V gene lookup returns CDR1 MNHEY and CDR2 SMNVEV (reference sequence). The CDR3 here is CASSLSVGTGYRDTQYF. CDR3 bases: TGTGCCAGCAGTTTATCGGTCGGGACAGGGTATAGAGATACGCAGTATTTT.

The V call is TRBV6-4, the J call TRBJ2-1; perhaps TRBD2 as D (6 bases). Germline CDR1 MRHNA, CDR2 SNTAGT. The CDR3 covers 15 residues. V lost 5 bases to trimming and J lost 0 bases, with 11 bases between them. CDR3: CASSPEGGSYNEQFF. CDR3 nucleotide sequence: TGTGCCAGCAGTCCCGAGGGAGGCTCCTACAATGAGCAGTTCTTC.

V and J are TRBV19 and TRBJ1-2; the D gene is possibly TRBD1 (6 bases). The CDR3 loop spans 12 amino acids. Germline loops: CDR1 LNHDA, CDR2 SQIVND (reference sequence). Trimming removed 5 bases at V and 4 bases at J, with 8 bases between. The CDR3 nucleotides are TGTGCCAGTAGTGGACAGTCCTATGGCTACACCTTC. Translated, it gives CASSGQSYGYTF.

The chain uses TRBV27 and TRBJ2-3, with 7 bases that match TRBD2. Per the germline V gene, CDR1 is MNHEY and CDR2 is SMNVEV (reference sequence). CDR3 length equals 14 residues. The V segment lost 8 bases and the J segment 4 bases; nucleotides outside the gene matches: 9. The DNA of the CDR3 is TGTGCCAGCGGACGGGAGGTCCCTTCAGATACGCAGTATTTT. Encoded protein: CASGREVPSDTQYF.

This rearrangement joins TRBV5-8 to TRBJ2-1, with a possible D match to TRBD2 (7 bases). V was clipped by 4 bases and J by 2 bases, with 13 bases between them. Germline-derived CDR1 and CDR2 are SGHTS and YDEGEE. This CDR3 is 15 amino acids long. The CDR3 bases are TGTGCCAGCAGCCTAAGGGGGGGAACCTACAATGAGCAGTTCTTC. This gives the protein CASSLRGGTYNEQFF.

This clone was counted once. V is TRBV9 and J is TRBJ1-1; TRBD1 matches 9 bases. The CDR3 is 15 amino acids. The ends lost 5 bases at V and 4 bases at J; junction bases unmatched: 9. CDR1 and CDR2 (germline): SGDLS, YYNGEE. The CDR3 is CASSATGGAFTEAFF. Written as DNA, the CDR3 is TGTGCCAGCAGTGCTACAGGGGGCGCGTTCACTGAAGCTTTCTTT.